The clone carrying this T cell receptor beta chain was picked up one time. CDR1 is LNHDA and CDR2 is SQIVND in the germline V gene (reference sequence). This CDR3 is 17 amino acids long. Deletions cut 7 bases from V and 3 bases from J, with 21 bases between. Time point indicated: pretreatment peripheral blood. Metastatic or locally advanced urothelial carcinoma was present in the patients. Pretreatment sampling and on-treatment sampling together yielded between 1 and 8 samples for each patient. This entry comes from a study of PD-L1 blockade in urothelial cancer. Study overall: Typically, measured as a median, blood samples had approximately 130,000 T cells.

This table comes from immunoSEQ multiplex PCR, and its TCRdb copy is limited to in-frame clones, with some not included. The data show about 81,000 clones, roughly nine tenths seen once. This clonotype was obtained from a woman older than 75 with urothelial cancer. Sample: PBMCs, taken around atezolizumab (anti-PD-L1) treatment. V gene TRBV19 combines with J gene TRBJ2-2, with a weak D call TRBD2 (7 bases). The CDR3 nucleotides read TGTGCCAGTACCTCCAATTTCGGGGGGCCTTACACCGGGGAGCTGTTTTTT. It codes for CASTSNFGGPYTGELFF.